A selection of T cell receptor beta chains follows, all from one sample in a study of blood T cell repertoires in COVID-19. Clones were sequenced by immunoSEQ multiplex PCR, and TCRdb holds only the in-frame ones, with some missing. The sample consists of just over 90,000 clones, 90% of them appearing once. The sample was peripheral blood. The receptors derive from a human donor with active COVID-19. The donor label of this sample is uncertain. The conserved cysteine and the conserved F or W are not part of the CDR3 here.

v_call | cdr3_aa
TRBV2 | ASAPSLRGYNEQF
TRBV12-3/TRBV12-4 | ASSLLRNTEAF
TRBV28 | ASSPLGQGNSPLH
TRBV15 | ATSSRGGERGYNEQF
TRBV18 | ASSPPRSGANVLT
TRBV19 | ASSIDLGSATNEKLF
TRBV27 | ASSSTRGDYGYT
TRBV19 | ASSITRDRGTDTQY
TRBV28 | ASSSGGAWFTQY
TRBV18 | ASSRGGQGSYEQY
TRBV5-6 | ASSPTANTGELF
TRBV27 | ASSQTGQGFGNTIY
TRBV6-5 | ASRPEGDEQF
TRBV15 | ATSKITGLIGETQY
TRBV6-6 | ASSYEGAIYGYT
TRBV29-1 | SVDPGQVPYGYT
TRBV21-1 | ASSSLPHGTGVRY
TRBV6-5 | ASSYSISLYEQY
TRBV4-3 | ASSQSAGQGYQPQH
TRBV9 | ASSVGQINEQF
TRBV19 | ASSFTGTGELF
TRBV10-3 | AIKTTGSGTGELF
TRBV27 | ASSSSSGGSYEQY
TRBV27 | ASSPWGGNNQPQH
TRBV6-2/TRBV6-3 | ASSYSFQGAYGYT
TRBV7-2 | ASSFVSGGPYNEQF
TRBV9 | ASSVDGTSGFSLF
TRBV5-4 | ASSLGGKTEAF
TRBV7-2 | ASSLAGQQETQY
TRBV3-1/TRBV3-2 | ASSRQGANTGELF
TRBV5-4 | ASSLEFVQREEAF
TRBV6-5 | ASRLGSNTEAF
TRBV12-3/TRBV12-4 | ASSLGQTTEAF
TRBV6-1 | ASSERRGSGDTQY
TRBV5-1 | ASSFSWEGYNSPLH
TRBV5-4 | ASSLLLGTSGAQETQY
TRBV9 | ASSLRQDYNSPLH
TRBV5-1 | ASSVRQGAPDTQY
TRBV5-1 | ASSWYRGTEAF
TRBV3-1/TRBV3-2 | ASSPWTGLGNEQF
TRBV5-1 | ASSTANSPLH
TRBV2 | ASSAFSGAWY
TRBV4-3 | ASSRASWGGPNHRTDTQY
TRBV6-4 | ASRPGGGNNYGYT
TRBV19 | ASRGPPGGPSNQPQH
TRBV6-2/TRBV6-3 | ASSLWTSGGETQY
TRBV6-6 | ASRRATEQF
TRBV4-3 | ASSQDRGPQEKLF